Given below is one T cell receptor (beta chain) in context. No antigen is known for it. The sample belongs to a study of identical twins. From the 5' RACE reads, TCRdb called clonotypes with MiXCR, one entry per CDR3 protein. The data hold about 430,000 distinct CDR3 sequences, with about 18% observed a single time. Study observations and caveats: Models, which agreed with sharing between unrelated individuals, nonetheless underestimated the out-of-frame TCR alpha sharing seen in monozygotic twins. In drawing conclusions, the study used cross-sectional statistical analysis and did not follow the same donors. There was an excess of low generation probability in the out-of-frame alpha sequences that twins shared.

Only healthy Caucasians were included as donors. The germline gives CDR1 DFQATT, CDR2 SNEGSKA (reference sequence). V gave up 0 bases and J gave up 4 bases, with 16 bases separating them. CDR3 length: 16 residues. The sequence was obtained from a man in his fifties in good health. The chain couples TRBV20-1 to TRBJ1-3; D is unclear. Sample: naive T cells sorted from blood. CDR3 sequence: CSARDNRLLGGNTIYF. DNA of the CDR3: TGCAGTGCTAGAGATAACAGACTCCTGGGCGGAAACACCATATATTTT.